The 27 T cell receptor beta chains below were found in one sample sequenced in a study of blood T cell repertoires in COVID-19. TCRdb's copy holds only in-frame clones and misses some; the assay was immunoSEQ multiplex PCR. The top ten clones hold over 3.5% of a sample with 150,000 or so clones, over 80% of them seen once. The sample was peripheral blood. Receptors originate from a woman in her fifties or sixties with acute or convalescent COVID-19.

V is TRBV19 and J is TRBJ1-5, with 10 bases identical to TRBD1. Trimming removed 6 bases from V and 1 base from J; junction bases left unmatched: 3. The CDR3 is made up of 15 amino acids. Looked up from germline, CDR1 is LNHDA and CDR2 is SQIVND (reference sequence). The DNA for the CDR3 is TGTGCCAGTAGGGACAGGGGGGGAAGCAATCAGCCCCAGCATTTT. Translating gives CASRDRGGSNQPQHF.

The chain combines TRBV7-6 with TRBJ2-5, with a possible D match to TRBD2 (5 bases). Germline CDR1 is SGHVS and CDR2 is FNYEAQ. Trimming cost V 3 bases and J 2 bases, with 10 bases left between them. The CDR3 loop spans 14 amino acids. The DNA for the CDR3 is TGTGCCAGCAGCTTTACGGGGAAGCAAGAGACCCAGTACTTC. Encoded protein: CASSFTGKQETQYF.

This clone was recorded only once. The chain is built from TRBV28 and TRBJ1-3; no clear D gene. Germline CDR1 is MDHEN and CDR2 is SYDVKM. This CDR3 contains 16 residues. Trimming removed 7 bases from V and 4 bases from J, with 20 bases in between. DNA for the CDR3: TGTGCCAGCACCAAACTCGAGGGTTCTTTAGGAAACACCATATATTTT. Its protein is CASTKLEGSLGNTIYF.

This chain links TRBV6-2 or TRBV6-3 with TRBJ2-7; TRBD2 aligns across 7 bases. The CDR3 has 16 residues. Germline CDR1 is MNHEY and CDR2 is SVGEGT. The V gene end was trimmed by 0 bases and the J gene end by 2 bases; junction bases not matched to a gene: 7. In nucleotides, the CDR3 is TGTGCCAGCAGTTACTCGGAGACGGGAGGAACCTACGAGCAGTACTTC. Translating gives CASSYSETGGTYEQYF.

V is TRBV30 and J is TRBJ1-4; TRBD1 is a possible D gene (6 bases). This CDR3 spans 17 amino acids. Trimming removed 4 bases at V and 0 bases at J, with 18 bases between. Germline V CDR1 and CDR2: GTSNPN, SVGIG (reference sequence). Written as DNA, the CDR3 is TGTGCCTGGACACAGGGTGGACAAATTTCAACTAATGAAAAACTGTTTTTT. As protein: CAWTQGGQISTNEKLFF.

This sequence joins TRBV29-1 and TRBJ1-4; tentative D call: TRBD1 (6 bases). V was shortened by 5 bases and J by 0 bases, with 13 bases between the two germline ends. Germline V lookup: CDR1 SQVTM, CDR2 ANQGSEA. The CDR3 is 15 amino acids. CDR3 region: CSVKTGTTTNEKLFF. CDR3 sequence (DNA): TGCAGCGTTAAAACGGGGACAACAACTAATGAAAAACTGTTTTTT.

CDR3 bases: TGTGCCAGCTCATCAGGGGGCCCTGGAAACACCATATATTTT. Its translation is CASSSGGPGNTIYF. The chain has TRBV18 and TRBJ1-3, with 8 bases identical to TRBD1. The CDR3 length is 14 residues. Germline assignment: CDR1 KGHSH and CDR2 LQKENI. Unmatched junction bases numbered 2, after V lost 5 bases and J lost 2 bases.

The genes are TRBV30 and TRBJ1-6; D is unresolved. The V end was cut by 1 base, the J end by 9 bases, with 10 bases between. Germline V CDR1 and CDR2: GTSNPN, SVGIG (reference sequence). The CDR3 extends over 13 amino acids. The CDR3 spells CAWSDGGGSPLHF. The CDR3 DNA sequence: TGTGCCTGGAGTGACGGCGGAGGTTCACCCCTCCACTTT. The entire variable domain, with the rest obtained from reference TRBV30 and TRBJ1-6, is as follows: SQTIHQWPATLVQPVGSPLSLECTVEGTSNPNLYWYRQAAGRGLQLLFYSVGIGQISSEVPQNLSASRPQDRQFILSSKKLLLSDSGFYLCAWSDGGGSPLHFGNGTRLTVT.

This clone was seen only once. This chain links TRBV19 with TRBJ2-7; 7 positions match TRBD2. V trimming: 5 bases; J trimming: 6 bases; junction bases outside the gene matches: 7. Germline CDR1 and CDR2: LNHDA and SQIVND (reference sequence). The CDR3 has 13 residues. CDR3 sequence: CASSDRLAFEQYF. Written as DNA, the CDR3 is TGTGCCAGTAGTGACCGACTAGCTTTCGAGCAGTACTTC. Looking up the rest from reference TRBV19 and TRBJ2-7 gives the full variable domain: DGGITQSPKYLFRKEGQNVTLSCEQNLNHDAMYWYRQDPGQGLRLIYYSQIVNDFQKGDIAEGYSVSREKKESFPLTVTSAQKNPTAFYLCASSDRLAFEQYFGPGTRLTVT.

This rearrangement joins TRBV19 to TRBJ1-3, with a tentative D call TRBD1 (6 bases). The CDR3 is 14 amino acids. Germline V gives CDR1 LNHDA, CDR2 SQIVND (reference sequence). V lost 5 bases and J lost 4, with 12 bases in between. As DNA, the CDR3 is TGTGCCAGTAGTTGGACAGTCCTAGGAAACACCATATATTTT. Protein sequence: CASSWTVLGNTIYF.

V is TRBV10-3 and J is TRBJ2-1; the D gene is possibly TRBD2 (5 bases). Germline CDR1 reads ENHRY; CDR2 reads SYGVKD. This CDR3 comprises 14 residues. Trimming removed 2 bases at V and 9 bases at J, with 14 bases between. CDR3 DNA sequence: TGTGCCATCAGTGAGACCGAGGGTTACGCTGAGCAGTTCTTC. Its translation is CAISETEGYAEQFF.

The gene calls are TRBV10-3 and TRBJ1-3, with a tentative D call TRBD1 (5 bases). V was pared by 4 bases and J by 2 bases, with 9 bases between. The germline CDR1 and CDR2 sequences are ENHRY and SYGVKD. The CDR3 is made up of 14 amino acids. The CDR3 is CAISGRGAGNTIYF. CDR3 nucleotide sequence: TGTGCCATCAGTGGACGGGGGGCTGGAAACACCATATATTTT.

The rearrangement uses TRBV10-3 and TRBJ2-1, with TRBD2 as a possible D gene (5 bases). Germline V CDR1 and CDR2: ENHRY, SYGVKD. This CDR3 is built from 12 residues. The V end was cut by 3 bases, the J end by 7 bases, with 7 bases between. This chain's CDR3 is CAISDGENEQFF. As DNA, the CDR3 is TGTGCCATCAGTGATGGGGAGAATGAGCAGTTCTTC.

CDR3 sequence reads: CASSYQPGIGYEQYF. CDR3 bases: TGTGCCAGCAGTTACCAACCCGGGATTGGGTACGAGCAGTACTTC. The genes are TRBV6-5 and TRBJ2-7; the D gene is possibly TRBD2 (5 bases). Per germline, CDR1 MNHEY and CDR2 SVGAGI. CDR3 length: 15 amino acids. V lost 2 bases and J lost 4, with 15 bases in between.

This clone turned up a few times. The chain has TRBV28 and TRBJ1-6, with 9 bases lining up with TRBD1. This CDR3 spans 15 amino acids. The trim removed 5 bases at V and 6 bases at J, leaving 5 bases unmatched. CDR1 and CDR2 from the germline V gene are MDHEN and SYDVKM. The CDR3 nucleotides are TGTGCCAGCAGTGGGATGGGACAGGGTAATTCACCCCTCCACTTT. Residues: CASSGMGQGNSPLHF.

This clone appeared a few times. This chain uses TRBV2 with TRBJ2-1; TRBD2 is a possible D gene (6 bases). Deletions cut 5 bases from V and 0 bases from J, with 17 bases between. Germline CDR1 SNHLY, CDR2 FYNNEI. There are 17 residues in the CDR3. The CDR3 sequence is CASSPGLTLSSYNEQFF. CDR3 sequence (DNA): TGTGCCAGCAGTCCAGGACTAACGCTGAGCTCCTACAATGAGCAGTTCTTC.

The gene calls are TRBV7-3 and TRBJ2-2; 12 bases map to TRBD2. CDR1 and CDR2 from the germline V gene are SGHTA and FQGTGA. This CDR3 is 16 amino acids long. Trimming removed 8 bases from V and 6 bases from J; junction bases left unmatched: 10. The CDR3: CASSPSGGVFAGELFF. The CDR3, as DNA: TGTGCCAGCTCCCCTAGCGGGGGGGTCTTCGCCGGGGAGCTGTTTTTT.

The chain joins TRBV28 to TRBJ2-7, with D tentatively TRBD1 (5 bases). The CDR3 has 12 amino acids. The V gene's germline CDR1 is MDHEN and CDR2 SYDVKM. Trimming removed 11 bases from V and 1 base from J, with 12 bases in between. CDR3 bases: TGTGCCTGCGCGACAGTTTCCTACGAGCAGTACTTC. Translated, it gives CACATVSYEQYF.

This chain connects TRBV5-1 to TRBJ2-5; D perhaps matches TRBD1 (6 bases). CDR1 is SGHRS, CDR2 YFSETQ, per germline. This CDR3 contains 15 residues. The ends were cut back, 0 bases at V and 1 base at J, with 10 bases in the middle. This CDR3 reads CASSLGQVFQETQYF. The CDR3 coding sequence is TGCGCCAGCAGCTTGGGACAGGTTTTCCAAGAGACCCAGTACTTC.

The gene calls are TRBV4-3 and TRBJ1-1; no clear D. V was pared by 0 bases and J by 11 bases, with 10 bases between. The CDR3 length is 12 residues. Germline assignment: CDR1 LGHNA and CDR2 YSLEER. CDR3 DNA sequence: TGCGCCAGCAGCCAAGATGGAGATAGGGCTTTCTTT. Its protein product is CASSQDGDRAFF.

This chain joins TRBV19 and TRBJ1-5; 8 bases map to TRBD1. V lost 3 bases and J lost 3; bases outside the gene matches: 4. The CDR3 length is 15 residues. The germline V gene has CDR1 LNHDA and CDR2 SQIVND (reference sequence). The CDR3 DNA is TGTGCCAGTAGTATCAGGACAGGGTTCAATCAGCCCCAGCATTTT. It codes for CASSIRTGFNQPQHF.

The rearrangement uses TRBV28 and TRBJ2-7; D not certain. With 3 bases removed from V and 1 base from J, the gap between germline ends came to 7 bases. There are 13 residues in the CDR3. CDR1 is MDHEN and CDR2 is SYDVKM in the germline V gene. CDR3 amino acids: CASSFGDSYEQYF. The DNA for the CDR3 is TGTGCCAGCAGTTTCGGTGATTCCTACGAGCAGTACTTC. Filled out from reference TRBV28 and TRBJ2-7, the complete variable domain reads DVKVTQSSRYLVKRTGEKVFLECVQDMDHENMFWYRQDPGLGLRLIYFSYDVKMKEKGDIPEGYSVSREKKERFSLILESASTNQTSMYLCASSFGDSYEQYFGPGTRLTVT.

CDR3 residues: CASSQEIAGGTYQETQYF. The CDR3 DNA reads as TGTGCCAGCAGCCAAGAAATAGCGGGGGGCACTTACCAAGAGACCCAGTACTTC. The V and J genes are TRBV4-2 and TRBJ2-5, with TRBD2 identical over 10 bases. This CDR3 has 18 amino acids. The trim removed 0 bases at V and 0 bases at J, leaving 7 bases unmatched. Germline loops: CDR1 LGHNA, CDR2 YNFKEQ.

The CDR3, as DNA: TGTGCCACCAGCAGAGAGTGGCGGCAGAACACTGAAGCTTTCTTT. Its protein is CATSREWRQNTEAFF. This sequence joins TRBV15 and TRBJ1-1; D gene ambiguous. V was cut by 0 bases and J by 1 base, with 9 bases left in between. CDR3 length: 15 residues. Germline CDR1 and CDR2: LNHNV and YYDKDF (reference sequence).

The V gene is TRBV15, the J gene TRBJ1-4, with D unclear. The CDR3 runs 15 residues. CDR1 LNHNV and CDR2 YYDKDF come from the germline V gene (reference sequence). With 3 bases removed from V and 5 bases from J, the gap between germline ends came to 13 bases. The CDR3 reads CATSRHHLGNEKLFF. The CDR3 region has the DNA TGTGCCACCAGCAGGCATCATCTAGGAAATGAAAAACTGTTTTTT.

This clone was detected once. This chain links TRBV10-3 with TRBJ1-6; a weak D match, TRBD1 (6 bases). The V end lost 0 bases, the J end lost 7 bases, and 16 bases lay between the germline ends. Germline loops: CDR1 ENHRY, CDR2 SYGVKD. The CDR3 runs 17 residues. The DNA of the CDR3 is TGTGCCATCAGTGAGTCTGGGACACCTATGGGGAATTCACCCCTCCACTTT. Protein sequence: CAISESGTPMGNSPLHF.

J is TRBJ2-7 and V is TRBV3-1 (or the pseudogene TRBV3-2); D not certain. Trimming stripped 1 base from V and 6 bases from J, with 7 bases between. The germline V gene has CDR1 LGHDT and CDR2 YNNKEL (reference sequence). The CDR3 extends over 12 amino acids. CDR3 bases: TGTGCCAGCAGCCAAGTAAGCTCCGAGCAGTACTTC. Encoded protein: CASSQVSSEQYF.